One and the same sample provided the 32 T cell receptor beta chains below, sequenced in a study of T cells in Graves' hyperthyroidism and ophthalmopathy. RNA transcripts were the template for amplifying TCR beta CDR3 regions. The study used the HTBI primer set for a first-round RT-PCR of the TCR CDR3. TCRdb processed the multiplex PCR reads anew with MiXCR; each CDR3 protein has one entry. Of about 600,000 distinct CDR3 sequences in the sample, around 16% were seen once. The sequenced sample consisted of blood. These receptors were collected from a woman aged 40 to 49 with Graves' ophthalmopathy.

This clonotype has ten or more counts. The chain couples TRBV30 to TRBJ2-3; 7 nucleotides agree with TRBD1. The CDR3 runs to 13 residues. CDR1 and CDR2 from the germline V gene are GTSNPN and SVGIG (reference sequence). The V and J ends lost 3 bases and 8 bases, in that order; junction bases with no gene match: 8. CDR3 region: CAWSESTGATQYF. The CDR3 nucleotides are TGTGCCTGGAGCGAGAGTACAGGGGCTACGCAGTATTTT.

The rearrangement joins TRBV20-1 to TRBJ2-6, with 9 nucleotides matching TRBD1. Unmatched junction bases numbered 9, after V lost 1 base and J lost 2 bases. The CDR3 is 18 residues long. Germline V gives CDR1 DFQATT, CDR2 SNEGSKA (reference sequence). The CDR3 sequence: CSARGPGQGYAGANVLTF. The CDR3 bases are TGCAGTGCTAGAGGGCCGGGACAGGGATATGCTGGGGCCAACGTCCTGACTTTC.

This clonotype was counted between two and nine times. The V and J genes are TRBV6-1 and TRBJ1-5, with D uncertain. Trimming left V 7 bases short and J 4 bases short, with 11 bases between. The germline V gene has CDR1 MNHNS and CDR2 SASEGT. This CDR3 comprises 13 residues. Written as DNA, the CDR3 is TGTGCCAGCACGGTAGCGGAAAATCAGCCCCAGCATTTT. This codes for CASTVAENQPQHF.

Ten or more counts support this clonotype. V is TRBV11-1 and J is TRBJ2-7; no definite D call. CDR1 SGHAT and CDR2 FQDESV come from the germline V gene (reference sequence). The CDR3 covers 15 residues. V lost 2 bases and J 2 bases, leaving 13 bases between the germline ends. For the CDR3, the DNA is TGTGCCAGCAGCTTAACCCCTGGTTCCCCCTACGAGCAGTACTTC. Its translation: CASSLTPGSPYEQYF.

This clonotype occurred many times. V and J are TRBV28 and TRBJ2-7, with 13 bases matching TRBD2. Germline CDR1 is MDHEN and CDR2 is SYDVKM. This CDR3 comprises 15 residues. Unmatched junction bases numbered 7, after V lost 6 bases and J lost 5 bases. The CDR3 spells CASSSGLAGENEQYF. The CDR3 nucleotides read TGTGCCAGCAGCTCCGGACTAGCGGGAGAAAACGAGCAGTACTTC.

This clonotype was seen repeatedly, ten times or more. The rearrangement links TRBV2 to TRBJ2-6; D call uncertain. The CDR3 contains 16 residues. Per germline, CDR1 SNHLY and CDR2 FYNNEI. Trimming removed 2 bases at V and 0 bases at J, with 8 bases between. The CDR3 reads CASSELRSSGANVLTF. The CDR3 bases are TGTGCCAGCAGTGAATTAAGAAGCTCTGGGGCCAACGTCCTGACTTTC.

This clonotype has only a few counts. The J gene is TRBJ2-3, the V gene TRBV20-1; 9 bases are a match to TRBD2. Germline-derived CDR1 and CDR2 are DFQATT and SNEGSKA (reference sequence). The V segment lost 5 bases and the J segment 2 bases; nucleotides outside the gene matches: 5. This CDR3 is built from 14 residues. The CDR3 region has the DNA TGCAGTGCTTCTAGCGGGGATAACACAGATACGCAGTATTTT. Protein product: CSASSGDNTDTQYF.

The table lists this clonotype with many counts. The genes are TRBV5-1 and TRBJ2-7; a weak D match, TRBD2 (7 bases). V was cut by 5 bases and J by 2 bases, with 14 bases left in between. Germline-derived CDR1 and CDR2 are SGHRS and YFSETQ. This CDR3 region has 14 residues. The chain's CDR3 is CASRLKGGAYEQYF. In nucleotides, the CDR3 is TGCGCCAGCAGACTGAAGGGGGGGGCCTACGAGCAGTACTTC.

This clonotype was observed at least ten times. The CDR3, as DNA: TGCGCCAGCAGCTTGGTCTCCGGGACTAGCGGCGGGAAAGATACGCAGTATTTT. This translates into CASSLVSGTSGGKDTQYF. This sequence joins TRBV5-1 and TRBJ2-3; 11 positions match TRBD2. Looked up from germline, CDR1 is SGHRS and CDR2 is YFSETQ. V shed 0 bases, J shed 5 bases, and the junction held 11 bases outside the gene matches. This CDR3 has 18 residues.

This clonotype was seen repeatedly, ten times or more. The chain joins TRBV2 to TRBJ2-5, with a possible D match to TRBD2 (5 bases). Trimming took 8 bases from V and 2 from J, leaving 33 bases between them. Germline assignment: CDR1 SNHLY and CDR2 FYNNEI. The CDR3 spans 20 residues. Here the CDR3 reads CASHLPQRKGETRLQETQYF. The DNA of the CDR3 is TGTGCCAGCCACTTACCCCAGCGAAAGGGAGAGACCCGTTTACAAGAGACCCAGTACTTC.

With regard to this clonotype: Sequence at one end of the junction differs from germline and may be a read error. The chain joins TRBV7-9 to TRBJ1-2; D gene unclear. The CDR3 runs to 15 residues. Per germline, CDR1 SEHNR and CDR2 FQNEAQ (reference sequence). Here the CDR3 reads CAGSSPLGQLGGYTF. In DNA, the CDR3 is TGTGCCGGCAGCTCCCCCCTCGGGCAGCTAGGCGGCTACACCTTC.

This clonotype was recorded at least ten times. This chain's CDR3 is CASTSGGRARSDEQFF. The CDR3 DNA sequence: TGTGCCAGCACCTCAGGGGGGAGGGCCAGGTCGGATGAGCAGTTCTTC. The chain has TRBV28 and TRBJ2-1, with D perhaps TRBD1 or TRBD2 (7 bases each). CDR1 is MDHEN, CDR2 SYDVKM, per germline. The germline V and J ends were trimmed by 7 bases and 8 bases, with 24 bases remaining between them. The CDR3 is 16 amino acids.

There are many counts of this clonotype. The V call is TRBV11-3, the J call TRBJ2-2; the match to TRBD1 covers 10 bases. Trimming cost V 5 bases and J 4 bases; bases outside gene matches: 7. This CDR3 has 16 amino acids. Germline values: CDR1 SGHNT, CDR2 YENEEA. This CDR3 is CASSRGTGEVTGELFF. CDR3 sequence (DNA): TGTGCCAGCAGCAGAGGGACAGGGGAGGTCACCGGGGAGCTGTTTTTT.

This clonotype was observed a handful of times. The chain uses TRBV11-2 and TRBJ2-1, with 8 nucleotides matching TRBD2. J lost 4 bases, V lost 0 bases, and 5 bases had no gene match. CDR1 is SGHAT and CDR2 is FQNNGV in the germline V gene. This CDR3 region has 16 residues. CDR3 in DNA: TGTGCCAGCAGCTTAGAACCGGGGGGGTGGTACAATGAGCAGTTCTTC. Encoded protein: CASSLEPGGWYNEQFF. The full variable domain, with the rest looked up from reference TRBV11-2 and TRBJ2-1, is EAGVAQSPRYKIIEKRQSVAFWCNPISGHATLYWYQQILGQGPKLLIQFQNNGVVDDSQLPKDRFSAERLKGVDSTLKIQPAKLEDSAVYLCASSLEPGGWYNEQFFGPGTRLTVL.

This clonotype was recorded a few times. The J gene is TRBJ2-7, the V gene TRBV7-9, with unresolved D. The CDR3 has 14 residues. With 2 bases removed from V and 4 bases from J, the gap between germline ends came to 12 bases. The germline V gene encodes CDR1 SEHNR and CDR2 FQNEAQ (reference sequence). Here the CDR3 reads CASSLLGTLYEQYF. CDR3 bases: TGTGCCAGCAGCTTACTGGGTACTCTTTACGAGCAGTACTTC.

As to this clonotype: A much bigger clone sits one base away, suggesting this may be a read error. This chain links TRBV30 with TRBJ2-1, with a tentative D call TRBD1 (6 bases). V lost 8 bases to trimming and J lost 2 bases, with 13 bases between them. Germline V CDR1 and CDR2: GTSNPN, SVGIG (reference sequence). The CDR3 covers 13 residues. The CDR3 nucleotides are TGTGCCCGAACTGGGGGCCCCTACAATGAGCAGTTCTTC. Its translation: CARTGGPYNEQFF.

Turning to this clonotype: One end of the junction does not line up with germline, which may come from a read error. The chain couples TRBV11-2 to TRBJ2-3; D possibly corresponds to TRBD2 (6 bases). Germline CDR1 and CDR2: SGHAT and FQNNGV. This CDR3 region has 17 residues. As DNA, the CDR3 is TGCGCCAGCAGCCAGTGGGGCGGGATGGGCCTCCCAGATACGCAGTATTTT. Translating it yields CASSQWGGMGLPDTQYF.

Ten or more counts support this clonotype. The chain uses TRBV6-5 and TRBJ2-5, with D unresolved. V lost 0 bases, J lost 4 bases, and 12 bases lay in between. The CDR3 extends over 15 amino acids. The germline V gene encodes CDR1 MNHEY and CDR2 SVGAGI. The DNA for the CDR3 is TGTGCCAGCAGTTACTCGGGTGGGCAGTCAGAGACCCAGTACTTC. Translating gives CASSYSGGQSETQYF.

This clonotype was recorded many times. CDR3 region: CASSQWIQETQYF. The CDR3 DNA is TGTGCCAGCAGCCAATGGATCCAAGAGACCCAGTACTTC. V usage is TRBV3-1 and J usage is TRBJ2-5; D is unclear. V was shortened by 2 bases and J by 1 base, with 5 bases between the two germline ends. Germline V CDR1 and CDR2: LGHDT, YNNKEL (reference sequence). This CDR3 has 13 residues.

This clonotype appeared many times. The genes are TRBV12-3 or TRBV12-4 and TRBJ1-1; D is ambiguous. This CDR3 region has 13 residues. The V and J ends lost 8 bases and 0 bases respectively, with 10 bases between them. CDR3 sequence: CASGYVMNTEAFF. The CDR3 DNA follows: TGTGCCAGCGGTTATGTTATGAACACTGAAGCTTTCTTT.

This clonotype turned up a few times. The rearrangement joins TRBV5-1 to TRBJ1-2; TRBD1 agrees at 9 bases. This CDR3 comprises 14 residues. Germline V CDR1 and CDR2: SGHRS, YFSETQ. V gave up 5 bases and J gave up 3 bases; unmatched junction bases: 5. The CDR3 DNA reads TGCGCCAGCAGGTCCACAGGGGGCGACTATGGCTACACCTTC. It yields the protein CASRSTGGDYGYTF.

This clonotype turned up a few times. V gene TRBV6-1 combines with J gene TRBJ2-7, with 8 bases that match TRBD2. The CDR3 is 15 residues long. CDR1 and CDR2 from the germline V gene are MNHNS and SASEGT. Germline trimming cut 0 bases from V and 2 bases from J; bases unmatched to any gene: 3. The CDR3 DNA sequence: TGTGCCAGCAGTGAAGCAGGGCGGGAGGCCTACGAGCAGTACTTC. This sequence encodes CASSEAGREAYEQYF.

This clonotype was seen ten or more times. The CDR3 DNA follows: TGTGCCAGCAGTGGGGACTTACCGTCTCTCTATACGCAGTATTTT. Its translation: CASSGDLPSLYTQYF. This chain links TRBV28 with TRBJ2-3, with a possible D match to TRBD2 (6 bases). The V gene lost 5 bases and the J gene lost 7 bases, with 19 bases spanning the gap. This CDR3 region has 15 residues. Looked up from germline, CDR1 is MDHEN and CDR2 is SYDVKM.

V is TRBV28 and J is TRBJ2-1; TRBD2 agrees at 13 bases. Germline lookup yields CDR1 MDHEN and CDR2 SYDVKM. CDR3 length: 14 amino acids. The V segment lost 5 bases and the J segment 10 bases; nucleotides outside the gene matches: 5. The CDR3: CASSQLAGGREQFF. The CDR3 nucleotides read TGTGCCAGCAGTCAACTAGCGGGAGGGCGAGAGCAGTTCTTC.

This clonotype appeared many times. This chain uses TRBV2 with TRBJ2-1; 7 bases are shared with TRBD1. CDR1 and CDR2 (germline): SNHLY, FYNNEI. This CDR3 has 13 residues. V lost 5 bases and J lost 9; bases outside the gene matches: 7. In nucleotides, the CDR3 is TGTGCCAGCAGTCGGACAGGTCCCTTTGAGCAGTTCTTC. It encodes CASSRTGPFEQFF. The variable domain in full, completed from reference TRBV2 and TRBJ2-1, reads EPEVTQTPSHQVTQMGQEVILRCVPISNHLYFYWYRQILGQKVEFLVSFYNNEISEKSEIFDDQFSVERPDGSNFTLKIRSTKLEDSAMYFCASSRTGPFEQFFGPGTRLTVL.

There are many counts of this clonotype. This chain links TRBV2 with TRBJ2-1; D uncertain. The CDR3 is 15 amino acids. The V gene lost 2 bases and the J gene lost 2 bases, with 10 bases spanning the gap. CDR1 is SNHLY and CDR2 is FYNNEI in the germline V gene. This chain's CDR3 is CASSEQQPTYNEQFF. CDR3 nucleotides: TGTGCCAGCAGTGAACAGCAGCCAACCTACAATGAGCAGTTCTTC.

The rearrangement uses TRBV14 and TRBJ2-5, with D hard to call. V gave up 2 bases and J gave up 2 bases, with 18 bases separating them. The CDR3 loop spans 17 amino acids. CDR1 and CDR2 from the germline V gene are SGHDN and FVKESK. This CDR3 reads CASSQRRELGKQETQYF. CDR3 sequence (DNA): TGTGCCAGCAGCCAACGACGAGAGCTCGGTAAACAAGAGACCCAGTACTTC.

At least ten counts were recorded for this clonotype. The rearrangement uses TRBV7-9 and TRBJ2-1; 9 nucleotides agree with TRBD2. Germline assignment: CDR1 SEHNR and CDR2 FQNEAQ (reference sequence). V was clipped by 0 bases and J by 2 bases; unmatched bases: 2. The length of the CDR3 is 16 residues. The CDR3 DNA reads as TGTGCCAGCAGCTTAGCGGGCGGGGGGGCCTACAATGAGCAGTTCTTC. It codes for CASSLAGGGAYNEQFF.

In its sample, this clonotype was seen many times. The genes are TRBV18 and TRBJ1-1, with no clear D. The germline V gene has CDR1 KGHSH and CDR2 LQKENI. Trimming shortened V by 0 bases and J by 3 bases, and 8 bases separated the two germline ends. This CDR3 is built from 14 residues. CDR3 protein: CASSPPSVYTEAFF. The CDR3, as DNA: TGTGCCAGCTCACCACCGTCAGTATACACTGAAGCTTTCTTT.

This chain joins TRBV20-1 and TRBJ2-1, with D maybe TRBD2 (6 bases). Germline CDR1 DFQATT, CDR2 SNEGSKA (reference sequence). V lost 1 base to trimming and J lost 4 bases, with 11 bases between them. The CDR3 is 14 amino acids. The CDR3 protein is CSARVGTGYNEQFF. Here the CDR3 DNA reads TGCAGTGCTAGAGTGGGGACTGGGTACAATGAGCAGTTCTTC.

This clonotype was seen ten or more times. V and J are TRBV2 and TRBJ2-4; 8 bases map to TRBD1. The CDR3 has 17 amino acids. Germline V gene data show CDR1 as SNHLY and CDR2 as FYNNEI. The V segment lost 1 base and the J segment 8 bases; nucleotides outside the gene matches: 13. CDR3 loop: CASSEGDRHQIVDIQYF. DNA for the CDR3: TGTGCCAGCAGTGAAGGGGACAGGCACCAGATTGTAGACATTCAGTACTTC.

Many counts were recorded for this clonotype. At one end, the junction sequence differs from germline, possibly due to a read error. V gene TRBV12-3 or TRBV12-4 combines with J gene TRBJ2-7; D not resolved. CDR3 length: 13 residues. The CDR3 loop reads CASSLDNTYEQYF. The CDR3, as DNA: TGTGCCAGCAGCTTAGACAACACCTACGAGCAGTACTTC.